The rows below give T cell receptor beta chains drawn from one sample of a study of cytomegalovirus exposure and HLA in healthy donors. Clones were sequenced by immunoSEQ multiplex PCR, and TCRdb holds only the in-frame ones, with some missing. The sample holds about 210,000 clones, around four fifths seen once. What was sequenced was PBMCs. The receptor source for this set is a woman aged 45-65 years in good health and CMV-seropositive. Both conserved end residues are part of each CDR3. A D gene is named only where the DNA matches it firmly. A row's size may be missing; if present it is once, few, many or a size class.

few	TRBV10-2	TRBJ1-2	-	TGCGCCAGCAGTGAGCAGGGGTGGAGTTATGGCTACACCTTC	CASSEQGWSYGYTF
-	TRBV5-6	TRBJ1-2	-	TGTGCCAGCAGCTTGGAGAGGGCAGACTATGGCTACACCTTC	CASSLERADYGYTF
-	TRBV7-3	TRBJ1-4	-	TGTGCCAGCAGCTTAACTGGGCGAGTCAGGGGTGAAAAACTGTTTTTT	CASSLTGRVRGEKLFF
-	TRBV5-1	TRBJ2-7	TRBD1	TGCGCCAGCAGCCTGACAGGGTTTGACGAGCAGTACTTC	CASSLTGFDEQYF
-	TRBV4-1	TRBJ2-7	-	TGCGCCAGCAGCCAAGGTTCCACTACCTCATACGAGCAGTACTTC	CASSQGSTTSYEQYF
-	TRBV19	TRBJ1-4	-	TGTGCCACCCAGGACTTAACAAATGAAAAACTGTTTTTT	CATQDLTNEKLFF
-	TRBV7-2	TRBJ2-7	TRBD2	TGTGCCAGCAGCTTACGGAGTCGCGGGGGGGTACAAGAGCAGTACTTC	CASSLRSRGGVQEQYF
-	TRBV7-6	TRBJ2-2	TRBD1	TGTGCCAGCAGCCCTCGACAGGGGGCGGACACCGGGGAGCTGTTTTTT	CASSPRQGADTGELFF
-	TRBV6-5	TRBJ2-3	TRBD2	TGTGCCAGCAGTTACGGGCGGGGGGCATTCACAGATACGCAGTATTTT	CASSYGRGAFTDTQYF
few	TRBV2	TRBJ1-1	TRBD1	TGTGCCAGCGGGGGACAGGGGAACACTGAAGCTTTCTTT	CASGGQGNTEAFF
once	TRBV2	TRBJ2-5	TRBD2	TGTGCCAGCAGCCCCTCGGCCTTGCGGGGGGTAGTAGAGACCCAGTACTTC	CASSPSALRGVVETQYF
once	TRBV5-1	TRBJ1-2	-	TGCGCCAGCAGCTTGGCACTGGGGGCGCATGGCTACACCTTC	CASSLALGAHGYTF
-	TRBV30	TRBJ2-7	TRBD1	TGTGCCTGGAGTATCGGCAGGGGGTACGAGCAGTACTTC	CAWSIGRGYEQYF
few	TRBV4-2	TRBJ1-1	-	TGTGCCAGCAGCCAAGCGGGTCTCGAGGGAGGCACTGAAGCTTTCTTT	CASSQAGLEGGTEAFF
-	TRBV27	TRBJ2-2	TRBD1	TGTGCCAGCAGTTTACCTACAGGGGGCCTCGGGGAGCTGTTTTTT	CASSLPTGGLGELFF
once	TRBV5-5	TRBJ2-3	-	TGTGCCAGCAGCCGCGGGTCGACTAGCACAGATACGCAGTATTTT	CASSRGSTSTDTQYF
-	TRBV7-2	TRBJ1-3	TRBD1	TGTGCCAGCACCCGGCCGGGACAGGCTCCAGGAAACACCATATATTTT	CASTRPGQAPGNTIYF
-	TRBV19	TRBJ2-2	TRBD1	TGTGCCAGTAGTATCTTAGACAGGGACACCGGGGAGCTGTTTTTT	CASSILDRDTGELFF
few	TRBV7-9	TRBJ1-1	-	TGTGCCAGCAGCAACGGACACCGGAACACTGAAGCTTTCTTT	CASSNGHRNTEAFF
-	TRBV6-5	TRBJ2-7	TRBD2	TGTGCCAGCAGTAGAGGGACTAGCGGGGGGTACGAGCAGTACTTC	CASSRGTSGGYEQYF
-	TRBV7-9	TRBJ1-1	TRBD1	TGTTCCACAGGGGGTACTGACACTGAAGCTTTCTTT	CSTGGTDTEAFF
-	TRBV5-1	TRBJ2-7	-	TGCGCCAGCAGCCCCGCGGCAGCCCAGAACTACGAGCAGTACTTC	CASSPAAAQNYEQYF
-	TRBV5-1	TRBJ2-7	TRBD2	TGCGCCAGCAGCTCCTTTAGCGGGGTATCCTACGAGCAGTACTTC	CASSSFSGVSYEQYF
-	TRBV9	TRBJ1-2	-	TGTGCCAGCAGCGTAGAGGGGAACTATGGCTACACCTTC	CASSVEGNYGYTF
once	TRBV13	TRBJ2-3	TRBD2	TGTGCCAGCAGCTTAGCGGGGGGGAGCACAGATACGCAGTATTTT	CASSLAGGSTDTQYF
-	TRBV18	TRBJ1-1	-	TGTGCCAGCTCACCCCAGGGCATGAACACTGAAGCTTTCTTT	CASSPQGMNTEAFF
-	TRBV4-1	TRBJ1-1	-	TGCGCCAGCAGCCCCCAAGCGACAGCGAACACTGAAGCTTTCTTT	CASSPQATANTEAFF
-	TRBV6-5	TRBJ1-6	-	TGTGCCAGCAGTTACTCGAGGGGCGGGGATTCACCCCTCCACTTT	CASSYSRGGDSPLHF